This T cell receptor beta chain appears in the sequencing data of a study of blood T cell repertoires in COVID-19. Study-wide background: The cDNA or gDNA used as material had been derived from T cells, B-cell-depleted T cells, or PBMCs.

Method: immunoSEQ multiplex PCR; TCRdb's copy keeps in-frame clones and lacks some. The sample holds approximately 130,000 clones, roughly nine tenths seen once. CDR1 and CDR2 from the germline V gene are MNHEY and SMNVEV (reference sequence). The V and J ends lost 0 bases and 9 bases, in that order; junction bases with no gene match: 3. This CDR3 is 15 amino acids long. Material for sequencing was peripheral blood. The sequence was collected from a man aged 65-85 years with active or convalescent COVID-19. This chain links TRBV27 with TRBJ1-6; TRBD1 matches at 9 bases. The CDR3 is CASSLSGTGLSPLHF. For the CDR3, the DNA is TGTGCCAGCAGTTTATCCGGGACAGGGCTTTCACCCCTCCACTTT.